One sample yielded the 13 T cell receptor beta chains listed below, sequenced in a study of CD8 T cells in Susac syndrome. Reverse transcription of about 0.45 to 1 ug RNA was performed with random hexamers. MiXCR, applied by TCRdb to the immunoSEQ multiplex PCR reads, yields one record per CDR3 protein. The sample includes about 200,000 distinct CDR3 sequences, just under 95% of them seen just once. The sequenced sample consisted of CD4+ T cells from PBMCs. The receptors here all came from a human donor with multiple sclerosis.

In nucleotides, the CDR3 is TGTGCCAGCAGCGTAGGCCTCAAGGATGAGCAGTTCTTC. Protein product: CASSVGLKDEQFF. This rearrangement joins TRBV9 to TRBJ2-1, with D uncertain. The CDR3 runs 13 residues. Trimming cost V 0 bases and J 8 bases, with 9 bases left between them. Looked up from germline, CDR1 is SGDLS and CDR2 is YYNGEE.

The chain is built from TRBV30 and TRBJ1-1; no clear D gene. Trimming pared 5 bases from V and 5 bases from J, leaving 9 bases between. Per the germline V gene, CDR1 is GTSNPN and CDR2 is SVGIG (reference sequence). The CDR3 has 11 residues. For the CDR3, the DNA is TGTGCCTGGGGAGGCCAGACTGAAGCTTTCTTT. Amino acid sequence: CAWGGQTEAFF.

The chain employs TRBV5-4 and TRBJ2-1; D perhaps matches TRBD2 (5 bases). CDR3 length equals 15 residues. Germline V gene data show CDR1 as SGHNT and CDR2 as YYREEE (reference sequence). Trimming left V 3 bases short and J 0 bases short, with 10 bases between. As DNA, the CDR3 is TGTGCCAGCAGCTCCGCGGGCTCCTCCTACAATGAGCAGTTCTTC. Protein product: CASSSAGSSYNEQFF.

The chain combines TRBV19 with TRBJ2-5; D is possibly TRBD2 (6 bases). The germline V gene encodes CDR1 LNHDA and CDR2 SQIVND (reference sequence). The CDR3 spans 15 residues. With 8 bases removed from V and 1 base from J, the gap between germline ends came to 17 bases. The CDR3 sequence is CASRKEGRSQETQYF. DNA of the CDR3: TGTGCCAGTCGGAAGGAGGGACGGAGCCAAGAGACCCAGTACTTC.

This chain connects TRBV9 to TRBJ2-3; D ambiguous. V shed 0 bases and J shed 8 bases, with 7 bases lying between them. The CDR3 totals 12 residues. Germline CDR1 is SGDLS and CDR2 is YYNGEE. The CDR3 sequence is CASSVGERTQYF. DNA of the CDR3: TGTGCCAGCAGCGTAGGGGAACGTACGCAGTATTTT.

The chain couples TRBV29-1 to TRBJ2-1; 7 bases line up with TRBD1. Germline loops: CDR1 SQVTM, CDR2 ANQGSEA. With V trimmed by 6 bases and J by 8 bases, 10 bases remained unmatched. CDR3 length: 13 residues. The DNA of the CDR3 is TGCAGCGTCGCTGAGACAGGGCTCTATGAGCAGTTCTTC. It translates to CSVAETGLYEQFF.

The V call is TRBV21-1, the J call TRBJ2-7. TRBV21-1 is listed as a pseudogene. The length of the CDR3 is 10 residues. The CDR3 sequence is CASHPYEQYV. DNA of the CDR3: TGTGCCAGCCACCCCTACGAGCAGTACGTC.

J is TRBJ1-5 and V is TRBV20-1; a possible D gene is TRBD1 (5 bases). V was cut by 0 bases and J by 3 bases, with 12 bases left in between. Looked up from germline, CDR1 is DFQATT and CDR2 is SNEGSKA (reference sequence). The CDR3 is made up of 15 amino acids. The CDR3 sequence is CSARDITGPNQPQHF. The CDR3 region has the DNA TGCAGTGCTAGAGATATAACAGGCCCCAATCAGCCCCAGCATTTT.

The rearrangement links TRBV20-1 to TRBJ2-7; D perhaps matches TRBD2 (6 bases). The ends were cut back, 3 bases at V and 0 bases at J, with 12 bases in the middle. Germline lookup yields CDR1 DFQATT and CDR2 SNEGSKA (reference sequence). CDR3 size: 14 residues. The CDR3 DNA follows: TGCAGTGCTAGCGGCGGGGTCCCCTCCTACGAGCAGTACGTC. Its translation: CSASGGVPSYEQYV.

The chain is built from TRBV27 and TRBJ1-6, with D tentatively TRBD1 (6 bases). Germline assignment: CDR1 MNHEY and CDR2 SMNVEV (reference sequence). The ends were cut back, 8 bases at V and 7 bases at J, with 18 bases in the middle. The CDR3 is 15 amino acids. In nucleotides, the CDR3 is TGTGCCAGCGGGGCACGACAGGTTCAAAATTCACCCCTCCACTTT. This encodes CASGARQVQNSPLHF.

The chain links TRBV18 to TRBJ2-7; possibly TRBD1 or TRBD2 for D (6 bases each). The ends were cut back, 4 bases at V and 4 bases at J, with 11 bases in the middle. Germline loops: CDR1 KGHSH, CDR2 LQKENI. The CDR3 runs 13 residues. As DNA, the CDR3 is TGTGCCAGCTCACGGGGGGCCCAGTACGAGCAGTACTTC. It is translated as CASSRGAQYEQYF.

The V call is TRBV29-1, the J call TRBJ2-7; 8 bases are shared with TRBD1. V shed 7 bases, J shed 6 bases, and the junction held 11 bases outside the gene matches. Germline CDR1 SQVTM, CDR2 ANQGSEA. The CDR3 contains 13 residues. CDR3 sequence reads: CSAVPGQVAEQYF. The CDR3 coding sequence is TGCAGCGCCGTACCGGGACAGGTCGCCGAGCAGTACTTC.

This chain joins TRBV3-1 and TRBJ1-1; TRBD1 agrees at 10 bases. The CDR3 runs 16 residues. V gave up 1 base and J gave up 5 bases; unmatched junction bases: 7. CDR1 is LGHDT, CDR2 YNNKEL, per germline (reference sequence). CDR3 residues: CASSQAGTGAWTEAFF. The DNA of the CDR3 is TGTGCCAGCAGCCAAGCCGGGACAGGGGCATGGACTGAAGCTTTCTTT.